This entry lists 4 T cell receptor beta chains sequenced from one sample in a study of blood T cell repertoires in COVID-19. Produced via immunoSEQ multiplex PCR; TCRdb's table is partial and in-frame only. Of roughly 260,000 clones detected, about 89% appear once; the ten largest clones hold approximately 2%. The sample consisted of PBMCs or T cells enriched from blood (not recorded which). These receptors came from a woman under 30 who had recovered from COVID-19.

The chain uses TRBV28 and TRBJ1-5; 9 positions agree with TRBD1. Per the germline V gene, CDR1 is MDHEN and CDR2 is SYDVKM. Losses at the gene ends were 6 bases for V and 7 bases for J; bases not matched to a gene: 10. The CDR3 extends over 15 amino acids. CDR3 loop: CASSYTGGREQPQHF. The CDR3 nucleotides are TGTGCCAGCAGCTATACAGGGGGCCGAGAACAGCCCCAGCATTTT.

The table lists this clone with a count of one. The chain couples TRBV18 to TRBJ2-7; D possibly corresponds to TRBD2 (5 bases). Trimming cost V 0 bases and J 7 bases, with 10 bases left between them. CDR1 is KGHSH and CDR2 is LQKENI in the germline V gene. This CDR3 is built from 13 residues. In DNA form, the CDR3 reads TGTGCCAGCTCACCACCAGGGAGAGGGGAGCAGTACTTC. It translates to CASSPPGRGEQYF.

This sequence joins TRBV27 and TRBJ2-7; D possibly corresponds to TRBD2 (6 bases). Looked up from germline, CDR1 is MNHEY and CDR2 is SMNVEV (reference sequence). V was trimmed by 2 bases and J by 5 bases, leaving 16 bases between them. This CDR3 region has 15 residues. CDR3 DNA sequence: TGTGCCAGCAGTTTAGGGGGGACGACGAACCACGAGCAGTACTTC. Translation: CASSLGGTTNHEQYF.

The V gene is TRBV18, the J gene TRBJ1-4; D might be TRBD1 (6 bases). The CDR3 totals 13 residues. Trimming left V 3 bases short and J 8 bases short, with 10 bases between. Germline V gives CDR1 KGHSH, CDR2 LQKENI. This chain's CDR3 is CASSPAGAEKLFF. CDR3 bases: TGTGCCAGCTCACCTGCAGGGGCGGAAAAACTGTTTTTT.